This TCR beta chain was sequenced during a study of early T cells in non-severe SARS-CoV-2 infection. This clonotype was seen many times. The CDR3 length is 14 residues. Each CDR3 protein gets one entry after TCRdb re-called the 5' RACE reads with MiXCR. The data show tens of thousands of distinct CDR3 sequences, about 6.5% seen once. The chain uses TRBV21-1 and TRBJ1-2; the listed D gene, TRBD1, was not tested against the DNA. TRBV21-1 is noted as a pseudogene. The sequence was obtained from an adult who was a healthcare worker with PCR-confirmed SARS-CoV-2 infection or an uninfected control (not recorded which). Sequences were derived from whole blood, sampled at baseline. DNA for the CDR3: TGTGCCAGCAGCAAATCCCCTGCTCCTATGGGCTACACCTTC. It specifies CASSKSPAPMGYTF.